The entry below gives a single TCR beta chain sequence along with its context. Its target is unknown. This record comes from a study of cytomegalovirus exposure and HLA in healthy donors. Use of 60 Vbeta and 13 Jbeta primers characterized the PCR. Assay used: immunoSEQ multiplex PCR; TCRdb lists only in-frame clones, some missing. The sample includes 100,000 or so clones, roughly three quarters of them seen just once. Germline lookup yields CDR1 SGHNT and CDR2 YYREEE (reference sequence). The CDR3 has 14 amino acids. Trimming took 3 bases from V and 4 from J, leaving 12 bases between them. Study-level points and caveats: V- and J-gene trimming in TCR beta was tied to a missense DCLRE1C variant by an analysis performed later. 164 TCR beta chains were listed as cytomegalovirus-associated. It was reported that TCR beta sequences correctly inferred the HLA-A and HLA-B alleles for most subjects. Across all donors, roughly uniform sequencing depth was an assumption of the presence/absence analyses.

The chain couples TRBV5-4 to TRBJ2-3, with D possibly TRBD1 on 5 matching bases. The clonotype comes from a male donor in good health and CMV-seronegative. The sample consisted of PBMCs. This CDR3 is CASSSRQWADTQYF. Written as DNA, the CDR3 is TGTGCCAGCAGCTCCCGACAGTGGGCAGATACGCAGTATTTT.